Listed below are T cell receptor beta chains from one sample, sequenced in a study of T cell repertoires in cytomegalovirus infection. TCRdb reprocessed the reads with MiXCR, giving one entry per CDR3 protein. Of under 850,000 distinct CDR3 sequences detected, 30% to 40% appear once; the ten largest clones hold about 18%. No antigen is known for these receptors. Sequencing used cultured PBMCs, obtained from culture after CMV antigen stimulation. All receptors come from a human donor in good health (CMV status not recorded). Some clones in this sample may be carry-over from other donors' samples. Each CDR3 is given with its conserved first and last residue. The D gene is left open where the match is weak. Some rows mark clone size as missing; the rest say once, few, many or name a class of expanded clone.

TRBV6-1	.	TRBJ2-5	TRBD2	CASSQGLAGQETQYF	TGTGCCAGCAGTCAAGGACTAGCGGGGCAAGAGACCCAGTACTTC
TRBV12-3/TRBV12-4	.	TRBJ2-5	TRBD2	CASSSPSGKNQETQYF	TGTGCCAGCAGCTCCCCTAGCGGGAAGAACCAAGAGACCCAGTACTTC
TRBV2	few	TRBJ1-1	.	CASGGPNPRTEAFF	TGTGCCTCGGGGGGGCCTAATCCACGAACTGAAGCTTTCTTT
TRBV7-8	few	TRBJ2-5	.	CASSSRGQVETQYF	TGTGCCAGCAGCTCTCGGGGCCAAGTAGAGACCCAGTACTTC
TRBV6-1	many	TRBJ1-1	.	CASSPVHTEAFF	TGTGCCAGCAGTCCGGTCCACACTGAAGCTTTCTTT
TRBV3-1	.	TRBJ2-5	.	CASSQREEPYRGGETQYF	TGTGCCAGCAGCCAAAGGGAGGAGCCTTATCGGGGTGGAGAGACCCAGTACTTC
TRBV6-2/TRBV6-3	.	TRBJ2-7	.	CASSYSRRTKIYEQYF	TGTGCCAGCAGTTACAGTCGGCGGACTAAGATCTACGAGCAGTACTTC
TRBV2	few	TRBJ2-1	.	CASDRVQGGEQFF	TGTGCCAGCGACAGGGTTCAGGGGGGTGAGCAGTTCTTC
TRBV29-1	.	TRBJ2-1	TRBD2	CSGGLAGAINEQFF	TGCAGCGGAGGACTAGCGGGAGCGATAAATGAGCAGTTCTTC
TRBV7-2	few	TRBJ1-1	.	CASSPRSDEAFF	TGTGCCAGCAGCCCCCGCAGCGATGAAGCTTTCTTT
TRBV7-9	many	TRBJ2-7	TRBD1	CASSLAGTAYEQYF	TGTGCCAGCAGCTTAGCCGGGACAGCCTACGAGCAGTACTTC
TRBV29-1	.	TRBJ1-2	.	CSVDIARDGYTF	TGCAGCGTTGATATCGCCAGGGACGGCTACACCTTC
TRBV6-1	.	TRBJ1-5	.	CASRQLRFSNQPQHF	TGTGCCAGCAGACAGCTTAGGTTTAGCAATCAGCCCCAGCATTTT
TRBV28	.	TRBJ1-2	TRBD1	CASSSSGTGYYGYTF	TGTGCCAGCAGTTCATCCGGGACAGGGTACTATGGCTACACCTTC
TRBV4-1	.	TRBJ2-1	.	CASSQGLGGWNEQFF	TGCGCCAGCAGCCAAGGGCTCGGTGGGTGGAATGAGCAGTTCTTC
TRBV7-6	.	TRBJ2-3	.	CATVNLDTDTQYF	TGTGCCACCGTGAATTTGGACACAGATACGCAGTATTTT
TRBV7-2	.	TRBJ2-7	.	CASSFLGRYEQYF	TGTGCCAGCAGCTTTTTGGGACGCTACGAGCAGTACTTC
TRBV10-3	few	TRBJ2-1	.	CAISPLRSGGEDEQFF	TGTGCCATCAGTCCGCTGAGGTCCGGGGGCGAGGATGAGCAGTTCTTC
TRBV4-1	.	TRBJ1-2	.	CASSQAGQNYGYTF	TGCGCCAGCAGCCAGGCCGGGCAGAACTATGGCTACACCTTC
TRBV7-2	few	TRBJ2-7	.	CASSLLGGQSSIAYEQYF	TGTGCCAGCAGCTTATTAGGGGGGCAAAGTTCGATAGCCTACGAGCAGTACTTC
TRBV19	.	TRBJ2-6	TRBD1	CASSGQGGGGANVLTF	TGTGCCAGTAGTGGACAGGGAGGAGGTGGGGCCAACGTCCTGACTTTC
TRBV18	.	TRBJ1-1	.	CASSPGARSTEAFF	TGTGCCAGCTCACCAGGGGCCCGGAGCACTGAAGCTTTCTTT